These 15 T cell receptor beta chains originate from one sample sequenced in a study of blood T cells in healthy people across ages. Alongside a J-beta primer mix, a sample-barcoded 5' primer served in a second PCR lasting 7 to 11 cycles. TCRdb fed the 5' RACE reads into MiXCR, producing one record per CDR3 protein. The table includes roughly 800,000 distinct CDR3 sequences, roughly 25% detected once. The same data also contributed to another study, on T cells of mothers and their children.

Material: blood. These receptors were obtained from a boy aged 5 to 17 in good health.

This clonotype was detected a few times. This sequence joins TRBV29-1 and TRBJ2-7; 9 bases are shared with TRBD2. The CDR3 length is 13 residues. Losses at the gene ends were 6 bases for V and 3 bases for J; bases not matched to a gene: 6. Germline V gene data show CDR1 as SQVTM and CDR2 as ANQGSEA. The CDR3 DNA reads TGCAGCGTAGCCGTGACTAGCGGCTACGAGCAGTACTTC. It yields the protein CSVAVTSGYEQYF.

The gene calls are TRBV19 and TRBJ1-1; D is unclear. V was clipped by 5 bases and J by 3 bases, with 10 bases between them. The CDR3 totals 13 residues. Germline CDR1 and CDR2: LNHDA and SQIVND (reference sequence). CDR3 bases: TGTGCCAGTAGTGTCGACATCGACACTGAAGCTTTCTTT. Protein product: CASSVDIDTEAFF. Supplemented by reference TRBV19 and TRBJ1-1, the full variable domain reads DGGITQSPKYLFRKEGQNVTLSCEQNLNHDAMYWYRQDPGQGLRLIYYSQIVNDFQKGDIAEGYSVSREKKESFPLTVTSAQKNPTAFYLCASSVDIDTEAFFGQGTRLTVV.

This clonotype was found a few times. The DNA for the CDR3 is TGTGCCAGCAGCTCGGGACTAACTGCCTACGAGCAGTACTTC. It specifies CASSSGLTAYEQYF. The chain is built from TRBV11-2 and TRBJ2-7; 7 nucleotides match TRBD2. This CDR3 comprises 14 residues. CDR1 and CDR2 (germline): SGHAT, FQNNGV. The V and J ends lost 4 bases and 2 bases, in that order; junction bases with no gene match: 5.

This clonotype was found a few times. The rearrangement joins TRBV12-3 or TRBV12-4 to TRBJ2-5; possible D gene TRBD1, 6 bases. V was pared by 3 bases and J by 1 base, with 9 bases between. The CDR3 runs 14 residues. CDR3 nucleotide sequence: TGTGCCAGCAGTTTCCAGGGGTTCCAAGAGACCCAGTACTTC. It codes for CASSFQGFQETQYF.

This clonotype occurred a few times. This chain joins TRBV7-3 and TRBJ1-6; D is uncertain. The V and J ends lost 1 base and 10 bases respectively, with 11 bases between them. CDR1 and CDR2 (germline): SGHTA, FQGTGA. This CDR3 contains 14 residues. The DNA of the CDR3 is TGTGCCAGCAGCTTAATTGGCTGGAACTCACCCCTCCACTTT. It translates to CASSLIGWNSPLHF.

This clonotype was seen a few times. The CDR3: CASSRGQLNTEAFF. For the CDR3, the DNA is TGTGCCAGCAGCAGGGGACAGCTAAACACTGAAGCTTTCTTT. This chain links TRBV3-1 with TRBJ1-1, with 7 positions matching TRBD1. V was clipped by 5 bases and J by 2 bases; unmatched bases: 5. CDR3 length: 14 amino acids. Germline lookup yields CDR1 LGHDT and CDR2 YNNKEL (reference sequence).

The chain carries TRBV15 and TRBJ2-5; the D is unclear. Trimming stripped 2 bases from V and 5 bases from J, with 6 bases between. This CDR3 has 12 amino acids. CDR1 is LNHNV and CDR2 is YYDKDF in the germline V gene (reference sequence). This chain's CDR3 is CATSRPMETQYF. The CDR3 DNA follows: TGTGCCACCAGCAGACCTATGGAGACCCAGTACTTC.

This sequence joins TRBV20-1 and TRBJ1-1, with TRBD1 identical over 10 bases. This CDR3 is built from 13 residues. In germline, CDR1 is DFQATT, CDR2 SNEGSKA (reference sequence). Trimming cost V 6 bases and J 10 bases; bases outside gene matches: 11. In DNA, the CDR3 is TGCAGTGCCAGCAGGGACAGGGGTGGTGGAGCTTTCTTT. It yields the protein CSASRDRGGGAFF.

The V gene is TRBV12-3 or TRBV12-4, the J gene TRBJ2-5; tentative D call: TRBD1 (6 bases). Trimming cost V 6 bases and J 5 bases, with 13 bases left between them. CDR3 length: 13 residues. CDR3 DNA: TGTGCCAGCAGGGCCGGGACAATCGAGACCCAGTACTTC. This codes for CASRAGTIETQYF.

The rearrangement joins TRBV20-1 to TRBJ1-3; D ambiguous. This CDR3 contains 13 residues. V lost 5 bases to trimming and J lost 0 bases, with 8 bases between them. Germline CDR1 DFQATT, CDR2 SNEGSKA (reference sequence). This CDR3 reads CSAAENSGNTIYF. CDR3 bases: TGCAGTGCTGCAGAGAACTCTGGAAACACCATATATTTT.

The chain has TRBV10-2 and TRBJ1-2; 10 positions agree with TRBD1. Trimming removed 8 bases from V and 5 bases from J; junction bases left unmatched: 5. Germline-derived CDR1 and CDR2 are WSHSY and SAAADI. The length of the CDR3 is 13 residues. CDR3 sequence: CASLVDRGYGYTF. The CDR3 bases are TGCGCCAGCCTGGTGGACAGGGGGTATGGCTACACCTTC.

The rearrangement joins TRBV20-1 to TRBJ2-5; D gene uncertain. The assigned J gene may be wrong: the sequence end matches TRBJ2-7 better. Per the germline V gene, CDR1 is DFQATT and CDR2 is SNEGSKA (reference sequence). This CDR3 has 12 amino acids. The CDR3: CSASLDSYEQYF. The CDR3 coding sequence is TGCAGTGCTAGTCTGGACTCCTACGAGCAGTACTTC.

The V gene is TRBV29-1, the J gene TRBJ2-7; the D is unclear. The CDR3 loop spans 12 amino acids. Germline lookup yields CDR1 SQVTM and CDR2 ANQGSEA. V was clipped by 5 bases and J by 1 base, with 9 bases between them. CDR3 amino acids: CSVNTASYEQYF. The CDR3 DNA reads TGCAGCGTTAACACCGCATCCTACGAGCAGTACTTC.

This clonotype has just a few counts. The chain couples TRBV12-5 to TRBJ2-1; 15 nucleotides line up with TRBD2. V trimming: 7 bases; J trimming: 9 bases; junction bases outside the gene matches: 10. The CDR3 covers 16 residues. The germline V gene encodes CDR1 LGHNT and CDR2 FRNRAP. The chain's CDR3 is CASATSGLAGGGEQFF. For the CDR3, the DNA is TGTGCTAGTGCCACCTCGGGACTAGCGGGGGGAGGTGAGCAGTTCTTC.

The genes are TRBV29-1 and TRBJ2-3; D is unresolved. The CDR3 is 10 residues long. Germline V lookup: CDR1 SQVTM, CDR2 ANQGSEA. The V end was cut by 3 bases, the J end by 6 bases, with 4 bases between. Written as DNA, the CDR3 is TGCAGCGTTGAGGTGGATACGCAGTATTTT. Translating it yields CSVEVDTQYF.